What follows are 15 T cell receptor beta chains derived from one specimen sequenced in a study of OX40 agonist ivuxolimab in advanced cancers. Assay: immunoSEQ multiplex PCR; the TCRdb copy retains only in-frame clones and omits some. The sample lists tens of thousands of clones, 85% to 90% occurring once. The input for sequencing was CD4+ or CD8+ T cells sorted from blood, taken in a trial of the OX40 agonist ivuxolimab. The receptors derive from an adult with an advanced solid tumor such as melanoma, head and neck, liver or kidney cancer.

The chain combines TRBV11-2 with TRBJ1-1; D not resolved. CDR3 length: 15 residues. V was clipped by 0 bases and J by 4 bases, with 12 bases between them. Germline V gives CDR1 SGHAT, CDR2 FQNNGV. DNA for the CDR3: TGTGCCAGCAGCTTAGAGACGGGTTCGGTCACTGAAGCTTTCTTT. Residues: CASSLETGSVTEAFF.

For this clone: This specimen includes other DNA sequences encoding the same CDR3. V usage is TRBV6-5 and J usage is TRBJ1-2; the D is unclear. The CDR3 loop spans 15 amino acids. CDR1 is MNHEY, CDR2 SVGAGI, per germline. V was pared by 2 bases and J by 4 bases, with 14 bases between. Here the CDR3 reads CASSYGRGFRYGYTF. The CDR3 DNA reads TGTGCCAGCAGTTACGGAAGAGGGTTCCGCTATGGCTACACCTTC.

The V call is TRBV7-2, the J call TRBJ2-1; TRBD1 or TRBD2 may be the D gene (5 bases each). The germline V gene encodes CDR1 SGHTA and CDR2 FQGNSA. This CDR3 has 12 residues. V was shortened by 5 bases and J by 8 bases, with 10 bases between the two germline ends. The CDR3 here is CASSRGAHEQFF. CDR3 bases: TGTGCCAGCAGCCGAGGGGCTCATGAGCAGTTCTTC.

CDR3 protein: CASSQSPTRQTGYTF. In nucleotides, the CDR3 is TGCGCCAGCAGTCAATCCCCCACCAGGCAAACGGGCTACACCTTC. This chain links TRBV4-3 with TRBJ1-2; D remains unclear. The length of the CDR3 is 15 residues. Per the germline V gene, CDR1 is LGHNA and CDR2 is YSLEER. Trimming cost V 6 bases and J 8 bases, with 22 bases left between them.

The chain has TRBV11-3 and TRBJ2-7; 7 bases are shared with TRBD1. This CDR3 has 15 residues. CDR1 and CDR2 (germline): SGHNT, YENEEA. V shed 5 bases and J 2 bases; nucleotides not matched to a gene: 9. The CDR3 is CASSPGGGQAYEQYF. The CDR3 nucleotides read TGTGCCAGCAGCCCTGGGGGCGGACAGGCCTACGAGCAGTACTTC.

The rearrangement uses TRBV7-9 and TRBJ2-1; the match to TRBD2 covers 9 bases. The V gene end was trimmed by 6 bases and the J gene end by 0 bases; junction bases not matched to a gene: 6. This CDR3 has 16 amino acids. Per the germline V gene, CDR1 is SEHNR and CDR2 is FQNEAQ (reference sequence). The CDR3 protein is CASSSGGRASYNEQFF. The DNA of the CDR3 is TGTGCCAGCAGTTCGGGCGGGAGGGCCTCCTACAATGAGCAGTTCTTC.

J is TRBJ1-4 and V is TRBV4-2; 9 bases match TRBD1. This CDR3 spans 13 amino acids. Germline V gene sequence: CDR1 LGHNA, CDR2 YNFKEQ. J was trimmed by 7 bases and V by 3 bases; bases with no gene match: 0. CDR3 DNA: TGTGCCAGCAGCCAGGGACAGGGTGAAAAACTGTTTTTT. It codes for CASSQGQGEKLFF.

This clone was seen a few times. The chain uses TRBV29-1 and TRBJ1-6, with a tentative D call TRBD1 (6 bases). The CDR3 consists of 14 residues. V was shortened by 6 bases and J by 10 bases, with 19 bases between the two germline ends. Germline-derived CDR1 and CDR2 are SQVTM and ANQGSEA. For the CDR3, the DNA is TGCAGCGTCGCCGAACAGGGTTTAGGGTCACCCCTCCACTTT. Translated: CSVAEQGLGSPLHF. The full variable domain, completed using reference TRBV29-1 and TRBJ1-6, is SAVISQKPSRDICQRGTSLTIQCQVDSQVTMMFWYRQQPGQSLTLIATANQGSEATYESGFVIDKFPISRPNLTFSTLTVSNMSPEDSSIYLCSVAEQGLGSPLHFGNGTRLTVT.

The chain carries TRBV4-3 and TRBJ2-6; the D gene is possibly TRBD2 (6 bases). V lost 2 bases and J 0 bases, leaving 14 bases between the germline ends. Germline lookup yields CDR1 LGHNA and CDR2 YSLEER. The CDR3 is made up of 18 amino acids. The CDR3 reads CASSQSPSDSSGANVLTF. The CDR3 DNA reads TGCGCCAGCAGCCAAAGCCCTAGCGACAGCTCTGGGGCCAACGTCCTGACTTTC.

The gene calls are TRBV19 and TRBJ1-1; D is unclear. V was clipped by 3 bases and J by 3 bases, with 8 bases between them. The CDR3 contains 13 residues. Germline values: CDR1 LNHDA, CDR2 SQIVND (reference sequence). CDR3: CASSIGYYTEAFF. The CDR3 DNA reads TGTGCCAGTAGTATCGGGTACTACACTGAAGCTTTCTTT. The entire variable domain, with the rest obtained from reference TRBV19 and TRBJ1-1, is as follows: DGGITQSPKYLFRKEGQNVTLSCEQNLNHDAMYWYRQDPGQGLRLIYYSQIVNDFQKGDIAEGYSVSREKKESFPLTVTSAQKNPTAFYLCASSIGYYTEAFFGQGTRLTVV.

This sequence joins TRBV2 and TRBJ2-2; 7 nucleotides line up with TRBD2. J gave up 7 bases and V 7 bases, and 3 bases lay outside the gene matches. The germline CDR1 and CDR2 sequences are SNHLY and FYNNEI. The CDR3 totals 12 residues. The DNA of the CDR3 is TGTGCCAGCATGGGGGGGTACGGGGAGCTGTTTTTT. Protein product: CASMGGYGELFF.

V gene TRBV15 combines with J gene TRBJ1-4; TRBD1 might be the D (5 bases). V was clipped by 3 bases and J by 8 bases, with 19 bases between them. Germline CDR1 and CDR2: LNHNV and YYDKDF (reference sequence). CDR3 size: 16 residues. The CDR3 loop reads CATSSIDAGVREKLFF. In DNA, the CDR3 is TGTGCCACCAGCAGTATTGATGCGGGGGTACGGGAAAAACTGTTTTTT.

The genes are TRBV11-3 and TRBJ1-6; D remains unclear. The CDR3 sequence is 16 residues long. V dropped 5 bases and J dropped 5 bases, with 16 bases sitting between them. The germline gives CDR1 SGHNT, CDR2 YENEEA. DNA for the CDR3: TGTGCCAGCAGCCCGCTCTCCCCTGGAGATAATTCACCCCTCCACTTT. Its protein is CASSPLSPGDNSPLHF.

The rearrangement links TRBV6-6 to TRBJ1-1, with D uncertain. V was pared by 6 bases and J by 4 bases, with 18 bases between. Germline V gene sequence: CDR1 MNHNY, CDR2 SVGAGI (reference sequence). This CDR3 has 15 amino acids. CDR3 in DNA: TGTGCCAGCAGATCTCTACGGGCAGGTTTCACTGAAGCTTTCTTT. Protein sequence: CASRSLRAGFTEAFF.

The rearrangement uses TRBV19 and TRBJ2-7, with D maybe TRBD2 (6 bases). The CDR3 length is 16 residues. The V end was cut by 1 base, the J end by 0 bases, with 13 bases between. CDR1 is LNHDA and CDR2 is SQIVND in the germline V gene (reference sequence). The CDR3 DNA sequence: TGTGCCAGTAGTATAGGGGGGGTCCTGGGCTCCTACGAGCAGTACTTC. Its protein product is CASSIGGVLGSYEQYF.